These 15 T cell receptor beta chains share one sample of origin, sequenced in a study of blood T cell repertoires in COVID-19. This table comes from immunoSEQ multiplex PCR, and its TCRdb copy is limited to in-frame clones, with some not included. The sample yields some 270,000 clones, roughly 89% seen once. Material for sequencing was peripheral blood. The receptors were gathered from a man aged 30-40 years with acute or convalescent COVID-19.

The gene calls are TRBV19 and TRBJ2-7; unclear D gene. Germline CDR1 is LNHDA and CDR2 is SQIVND (reference sequence). The CDR3 spans 14 residues. V was pared by 4 bases and J by 5 bases, with 15 bases between. Written as DNA, the CDR3 is TGTGCCAGTAGTACGCAGTACACGGCGGACGAGCAGTACTTC. Its translation: CASSTQYTADEQYF.

This chain connects TRBV2 to TRBJ1-1, with 8 positions matching TRBD1. V trimming: 0 bases; J trimming: 1 base; junction bases outside the gene matches: 4. Germline assignment: CDR1 SNHLY and CDR2 FYNNEI. This CDR3 has 16 amino acids. In nucleotides, the CDR3 is TGTGCCAGCAGTGAAGCAGGACAGGGAACGAACACTGAAGCTTTCTTT. Its protein is CASSEAGQGTNTEAFF.

This chain joins TRBV18 and TRBJ2-3; 9 bases match TRBD2. With V trimmed by 3 bases and J by 7 bases, 26 bases remained unmatched. The CDR3 is 21 amino acids. Germline V gene data show CDR1 as KGHSH and CDR2 as LQKENI. CDR3 loop: CASSPPVEAGGPHGERNTQYF. The CDR3 nucleotides are TGTGCCAGCTCACCCCCCGTGGAAGCGGGAGGCCCACACGGAGAAAGGAATACGCAGTATTTT.

This chain uses TRBV7-8 with TRBJ2-5, with 7 bases matching TRBD2. V shed 2 bases, J shed 4 bases, and the junction held 16 bases outside the gene matches. This CDR3 spans 18 amino acids. The germline V gene encodes CDR1 SGHVS and CDR2 FQNEAQ. CDR3 coding DNA: TGTGCCAGCAGCTTATTCCCGGGAGGTAGATCCAGAGGAGAGACCCAGTACTTC. This encodes CASSLFPGGRSRGETQYF. Full variable domain (remainder filled in from reference TRBV7-8 and TRBJ2-5): GAGVSQSPRYKVAKRGQDVALRCDPISGHVSLFWYQQALGQGPEFLTYFQNEAQLDKSGLPSDRFFAERPEGSVSTLKIQRTQQEDSAVYLCASSLFPGGRSRGETQYFGPGTRLLVL.

CDR3 in DNA: TGCGCCAGCAGCCCAACATCCGGGACAGGGTTTGGAAACACCATATATTTT. Translating it yields CASSPTSGTGFGNTIYF. The chain is built from TRBV4-1 and TRBJ1-3; TRBD1 agrees at 9 bases. The CDR3 sequence is 17 residues long. Germline loops: CDR1 MGHRA, CDR2 YSYEKL. The V segment lost 4 bases and the J segment 3 bases; nucleotides outside the gene matches: 10.

The gene calls are TRBV6-1 and TRBJ2-6; 9 bases are shared with TRBD2. V shed 4 bases, J shed 0 bases, and the junction held 4 bases outside the gene matches. The CDR3 sequence is 17 residues long. Germline CDR1 reads MNHNS; CDR2 reads SASEGT. DNA of the CDR3: TGTGCCAGCAGTGTGACTAGCGGAAGCTCTGGGGCCAACGTCCTGACTTTC. Its protein product is CASSVTSGSSGANVLTF.

A single count supports this clone. The chain recombines TRBV9 with TRBJ1-3, with 8 bases lining up with TRBD1. The length of the CDR3 is 16 residues. From germline, CDR1 is SGDLS and CDR2 YYNGEE. V was pared by 2 bases and J by 2 bases, with 6 bases of the junction left unmatched. The CDR3 region is CASSVSQGATGNTIYF. CDR3 coding DNA: TGTGCCAGCAGCGTCTCTCAGGGGGCAACTGGAAACACCATATATTTT.

V is TRBV5-1 and J is TRBJ2-7; tentatively, D is TRBD1 (5 bases). The CDR3 runs to 13 residues. The V gene's germline CDR1 is SGHRS and CDR2 YFSETQ. V was shortened by 4 bases and J by 6 bases, with 14 bases between the two germline ends. Written as DNA, the CDR3 is TGCGCCAGCAGCCTGGGGCGGTCGCTCGAGCAGTACTTC. Protein: CASSLGRSLEQYF.

This clone was recorded once. The rearrangement links TRBV10-3 to TRBJ2-1, with unresolved D. This CDR3 region has 11 residues. V was clipped by 10 bases and J by 0 bases, with 4 bases between them. Per germline, CDR1 ENHRY and CDR2 SYGVKD. CDR3 DNA sequence: TGTGCCACGAGCTCCTACAATGAGCAGTTCTTC. This encodes CATSSYNEQFF.

This chain uses TRBV10-3 with TRBJ1-2; D might be TRBD1 (5 bases). Germline CDR1 is ENHRY and CDR2 is SYGVKD. The V and J ends lost 6 bases and 0 bases respectively, with 14 bases between them. The CDR3 is made up of 15 amino acids. Here the CDR3 DNA reads TGTGCCATCAGCCAGGCGGCAGGGACTAACTATGGCTACACCTTC. This encodes CAISQAAGTNYGYTF.

The rearrangement uses TRBV6-5 and TRBJ1-4, with a tentative D call TRBD1 (6 bases). This CDR3 spans 15 amino acids. V lost 6 bases and J 6 bases, leaving 17 bases between the germline ends. Germline V gives CDR1 MNHEY, CDR2 SVGAGI. The CDR3 bases are TGTGCCAGCAGGATTGGACAGATGCAGTATGAAAAACTGTTTTTT. Translating it yields CASRIGQMQYEKLFF.

This clone was seen more than once but under ten times. The V gene is TRBV4-2, the J gene TRBJ1-5; TRBD1 agrees at 8 bases. This CDR3 spans 16 amino acids. Germline V gene lookup returns CDR1 LGHNA and CDR2 YNFKEQ. Trimming at V came to 3 bases and at J to 5 bases, leaving 9 bases not matched to a gene. For the CDR3, the DNA is TGTGCCAGCAGCCAGCACCAGGGGGCTTCGGATCAGCCCCAGCATTTT. Protein product: CASSQHQGASDQPQHF.

The chain links TRBV5-1 to TRBJ2-1; TRBD1 matches at 10 bases. This CDR3 is built from 15 residues. In germline, CDR1 is SGHRS, CDR2 YFSETQ. The junction had 8 bases not matched to a gene; V was cut back by 4 bases and J by 7 bases. The DNA for the CDR3 is TGCGCCAGCAGCAGGGGACAGGGGTTGGTTAATGAGCAGTTCTTC. It codes for CASSRGQGLVNEQFF.

The genes are TRBV28 and TRBJ1-2; a possible D gene is TRBD1 (6 bases). The V end lost 7 bases, the J end lost 4 bases, and 19 bases lay between the germline ends. This CDR3 spans 15 amino acids. Per germline, CDR1 MDHEN and CDR2 SYDVKM. The CDR3 region is CASTLPRQDTYGYTF. The CDR3 DNA sequence: TGTGCCAGCACCCTCCCCCGACAGGACACCTATGGCTACACCTTC.

This clone was counted a single time. The chain uses TRBV29-1 and TRBJ2-7; 10 positions match TRBD2. The germline V gene encodes CDR1 SQVTM and CDR2 ANQGSEA. The CDR3 has 13 residues. Trimming at V came to 6 bases and at J to 3 bases, leaving 5 bases not matched to a gene. The DNA of the CDR3 is TGCAGCGTCGGGACTAGCGCTAACTACGAGCAGTACTTC. Translated: CSVGTSANYEQYF.